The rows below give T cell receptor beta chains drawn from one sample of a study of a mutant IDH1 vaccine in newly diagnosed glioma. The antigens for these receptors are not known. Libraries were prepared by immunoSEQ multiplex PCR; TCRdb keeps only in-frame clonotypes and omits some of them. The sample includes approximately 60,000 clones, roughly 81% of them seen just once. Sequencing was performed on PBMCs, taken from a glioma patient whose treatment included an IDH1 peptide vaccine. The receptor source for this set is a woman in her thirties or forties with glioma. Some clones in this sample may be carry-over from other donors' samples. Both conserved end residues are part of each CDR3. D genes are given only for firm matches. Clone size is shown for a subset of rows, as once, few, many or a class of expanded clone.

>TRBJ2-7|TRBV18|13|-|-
CASSPDTPYEQYF
TGTGCCAGCTCACCCGATACACCCTACGAGCAGTACTTC
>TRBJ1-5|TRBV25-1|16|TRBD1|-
CASSPGTGRTGQPQHF
TGTGCCAGCAGCCCCGGGACAGGGCGTACAGGACAGCCCCAGCATTTT
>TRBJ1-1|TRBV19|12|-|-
CASREGFTEAFF
TGTGCCAGTAGGGAGGGATTCACTGAAGCTTTCTTT
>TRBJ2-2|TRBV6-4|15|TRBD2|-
CASSRLAGDTGELFF
TGTGCCAGCAGTCGACTAGCGGGGGACACCGGGGAGCTGTTTTTT
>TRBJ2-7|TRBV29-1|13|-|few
CSVRWGLSYEQYF
TGCAGCGTTAGGTGGGGCCTGTCCTACGAGCAGTACTTC
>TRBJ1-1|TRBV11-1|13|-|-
CASSAGWNTEAFF
TGTGCCAGCAGCGCGGGGTGGAACACTGAAGCTTTCTTT
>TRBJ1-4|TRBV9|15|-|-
CASSVEPASYEKLFF
TGTGCCAGCAGCGTAGAGCCGGCCTCCTATGAAAAACTGTTTTTT
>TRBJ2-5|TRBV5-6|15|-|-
CASSLDSRRAETQYF
TGTGCCAGCAGCTTGGACTCCCGGAGGGCAGAGACCCAGTACTTC
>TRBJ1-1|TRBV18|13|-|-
CASSPTDGTEAFF
TGTGCCAGCTCACCCACGGACGGCACTGAAGCTTTCTTT
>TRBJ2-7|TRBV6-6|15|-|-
CASIWGLATPYEQYF
TGTGCCAGCATTTGGGGTTTAGCCACCCCCTACGAGCAGTACTTC
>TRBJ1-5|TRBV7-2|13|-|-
CASGEQRRQPQHF
TGTGCCAGCGGGGAACAGCGGCGTCAGCCCCAGCATTTT
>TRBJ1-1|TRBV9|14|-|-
CASSVEPKGTEAFF
TGTGCCAGCAGCGTAGAACCGAAGGGGACTGAAGCTTTCTTT
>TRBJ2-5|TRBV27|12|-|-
CAGGIFKETQYF
TGTGCCGGGGGAATATTTAAAGAGACCCAGTACTTC
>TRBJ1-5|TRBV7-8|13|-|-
CASSLGGRQPQHF
TGTGCCAGCAGCTTAGGAGGGAGACAGCCCCAGCATTTT
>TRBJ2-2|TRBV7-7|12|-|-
CASSLNTGELFF
TGTGCTAGCAGCCTTAACACCGGGGAGCTGTTTTTT
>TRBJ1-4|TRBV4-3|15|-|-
CASSRSRVTNEKLFF
TGCGCCAGCAGCCGCTCCAGGGTAACTAATGAAAAACTGTTTTTT
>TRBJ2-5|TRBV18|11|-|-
CASLYQETQYF
TGTGCCAGCCTCTACCAAGAGACCCAGTACTTC
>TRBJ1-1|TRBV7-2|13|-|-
CASSRTHNTEAFF
TGTGCCAGCAGCCGGACCCACAACACTGAAGCTTTCTTT
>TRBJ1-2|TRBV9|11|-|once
CASSVGDRESF
TGTGCCAGCAGCGTCGGGGACCGTGAGTCCTTC
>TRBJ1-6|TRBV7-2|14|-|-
CASSLIGHNSPLHF
TGTGCCAGCAGCTTAATTGGCCATAATTCACCCCTCCACTTT
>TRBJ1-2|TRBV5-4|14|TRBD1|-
CASTTGGNIYGYTF
TGTGCCAGCACCACAGGGGGAAACATCTATGGCTACACCTTC
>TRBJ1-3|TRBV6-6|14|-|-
CASSSILSGNTIYF
TGTGCCAGCAGCTCAATTCTCTCTGGAAACACCATATATTTT
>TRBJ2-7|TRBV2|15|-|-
CASSNRASALYEQYF
TGTGCCAGCAGTAACAGGGCTTCAGCTCTTTACGAGCAGTACTTC
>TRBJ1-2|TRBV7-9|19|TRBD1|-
CASSSRTGGPLSINYGYTF
TGTGCCAGCAGCTCACGGACAGGGGGGCCGCTTTCCATTAACTATGGCTACACCTTC
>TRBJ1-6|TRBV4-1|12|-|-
CASQGGTSPLHF
TGCGCCAGCCAGGGAGGCACTTCACCCCTCCACTTT
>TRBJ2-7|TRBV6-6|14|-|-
CASSYSGSSYEQYF
TGTGCCAGCAGTTACAGCGGGTCCTCCTACGAGCAGTACTTC
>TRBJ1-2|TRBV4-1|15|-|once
CASSPGWGGDYGYTF
TGCGCCAGCAGCCCCGGCTGGGGAGGAGACTATGGCTACACCTTC
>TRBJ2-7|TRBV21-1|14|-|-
CASTPKQGSGEQYF
TGTGCCAGCACTCCTAAACAGGGGAGCGGCGAGCAGTACTTC
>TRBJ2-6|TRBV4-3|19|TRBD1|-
CASSPGTAGLRTGANVLTF
TGCGCCAGCAGCCCCGGGACAGCAGGCCTCCGGACTGGGGCCAACGTCCTGACTTTC
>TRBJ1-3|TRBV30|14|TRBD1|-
CAWKAGGGGNTIYF
TGTGCCTGGAAGGCAGGGGGCGGTGGAAACACCATATATTTT
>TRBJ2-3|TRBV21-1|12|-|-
CASSNYTDTQYF
TGTGCCAGCAGCAATTACACAGATACGCAGTATTTT
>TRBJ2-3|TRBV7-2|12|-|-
CASSLNSDTQYF
TGTGCCAGCAGCTTAAATTCAGATACGCAGTATTTT
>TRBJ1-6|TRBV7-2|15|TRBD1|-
CASSLYPGQGASHHF
TGTGCCAGCAGCTTGTATCCGGGACAGGGGGCGAGTCACCACTTT
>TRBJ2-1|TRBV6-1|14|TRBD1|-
CATTQGITYNEQFF
TGTGCCACCACACAGGGGATCACCTACAATGAGCAGTTCTTC
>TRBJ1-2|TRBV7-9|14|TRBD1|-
CASSLTGGKAGYTF
TGTGCCAGCAGCCTTACAGGGGGCAAAGCGGGCTACACCTTC
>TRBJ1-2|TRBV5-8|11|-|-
CASSLWGGYTF
TGTGCCAGCAGCTTGTGGGGGGGCTACACCTTC
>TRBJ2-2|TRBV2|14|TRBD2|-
CASSGLAAGGELFF
TGTGCCAGCAGTGGACTAGCAGCGGGAGGGGAGCTGTTTTTT
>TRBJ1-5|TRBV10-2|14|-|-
CASSEGGGGQPQHF
TGCGCCAGCAGTGAGGGTGGGGGAGGTCAGCCCCAGCATTTT
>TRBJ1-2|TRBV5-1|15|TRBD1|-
CASSARQGSTSGYTF
TGCGCCAGCAGCGCCCGACAGGGGTCAACGAGCGGCTACACCTTC
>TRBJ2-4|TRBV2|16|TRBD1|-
CASGKTGDLAKNIQYF
TGTGCCAGCGGAAAGACAGGGGATCTAGCCAAAAACATTCAGTACTTC
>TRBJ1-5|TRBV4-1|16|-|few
CASSQEVAGLNQPQHF
TGCGCCAGCAGCCAAGAGGTAGCAGGACTCAATCAGCCCCAGCATTTT
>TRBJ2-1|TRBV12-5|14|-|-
CASGPTDPYNEQFF
TGTGCTAGTGGACCTACAGATCCCTACAATGAGCAGTTCTTC
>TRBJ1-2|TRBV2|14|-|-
CASSESAAIYGYTF
TGTGCCAGCAGTGAGTCGGCAGCTATCTATGGCTACACCTTC
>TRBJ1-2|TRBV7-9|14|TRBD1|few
CASSPDRDPWGYTF
TGTGCCAGCAGCCCGGACAGGGACCCCTGGGGCTACACCTTC